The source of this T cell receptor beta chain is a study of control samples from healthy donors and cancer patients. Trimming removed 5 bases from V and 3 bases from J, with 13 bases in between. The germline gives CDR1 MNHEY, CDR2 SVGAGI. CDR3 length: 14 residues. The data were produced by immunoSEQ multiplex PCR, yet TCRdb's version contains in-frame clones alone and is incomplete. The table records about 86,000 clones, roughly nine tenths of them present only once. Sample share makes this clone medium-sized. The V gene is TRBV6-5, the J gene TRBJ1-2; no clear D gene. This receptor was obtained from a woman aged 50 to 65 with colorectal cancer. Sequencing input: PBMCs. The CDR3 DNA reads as TGTGCCAGCAGTCCGACCGAAAGGCACTATGGCTACACCTTC. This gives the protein CASSPTERHYGYTF.